One and the same sample provided the 30 T cell receptor beta chains below, sequenced in a study of blood T cell repertoires in COVID-19. The protocol was immunoSEQ multiplex PCR, while the TCRdb copy is restricted to in-frame clones and leaves out a portion. The sample shows 150,000 to 200,000 clones, roughly 77% of them seen only once. The sample taken for sequencing was PBMCs or T cells enriched from blood (not recorded which). These TCRs come from a woman in her 50s with acute COVID-19.

The V gene is TRBV28, the J gene TRBJ1-2, with 9 bases aligning to TRBD1. Trimming removed 6 bases from V and 8 bases from J; junction bases left unmatched: 13. The CDR3 spans 15 residues. Per germline, CDR1 MDHEN and CDR2 SYDVKM. In DNA form, the CDR3 reads TGTGCCAGCAGAAGACAGGGGGTCATCATTGACGGCTACACCTTC. Translated: CASRRQGVIIDGYTF.

This chain links TRBV27 with TRBJ1-3, with D possibly being TRBD1 (5 bases). The V and J ends lost 6 bases and 4 bases respectively, with 16 bases between them. The CDR3 is 15 amino acids. Germline assignment: CDR1 MNHEY and CDR2 SMNVEV (reference sequence). CDR3 nucleotides: TGTGCCAGCAGGGTAAATTGGGGCGCCGGAAACACCATATATTTT. Translating it yields CASRVNWGAGNTIYF.

The rearrangement uses TRBV5-4 and TRBJ2-3; a possible D gene is TRBD1 (5 bases). The CDR3 spans 15 residues. The V and J ends lost 3 bases and 5 bases respectively, with 16 bases between them. Germline values: CDR1 SGHNT, CDR2 YYREEE (reference sequence). The CDR3: CASSSPPGQGDTQYF. CDR3 sequence (DNA): TGTGCCAGCAGCTCCCCCCCAGGGCAAGGAGATACGCAGTATTTT.

V usage is TRBV11-1 and J usage is TRBJ1-6, with TRBD1 matching 7 bases. V shed 5 bases, J shed 10 bases, and the junction held 2 bases outside the gene matches. Germline V gene lookup returns CDR1 SGHAT and CDR2 FQDESV (reference sequence). The CDR3 runs to 12 residues. Here the CDR3 DNA reads TGTGCCAGCAGCAGACAGGGCTCACCCCTCCACTTT. Translated: CASSRQGSPLHF.

The rearrangement uses TRBV19 and TRBJ1-5; D is possibly TRBD1 (5 bases). This CDR3 is built from 17 residues. Trimming shortened V by 3 bases and J by 2 bases, and 17 bases separated the two germline ends. CDR1 is LNHDA and CDR2 is SQIVND in the germline V gene (reference sequence). As DNA, the CDR3 is TGTGCCAGTAGTATCAGGCAGGGTGATATTGGCAATCAGCCCCAGCATTTT. Its translation: CASSIRQGDIGNQPQHF. The whole variable domain, filled in from reference TRBV19 and TRBJ1-5, reads DGGITQSPKYLFRKEGQNVTLSCEQNLNHDAMYWYRQDPGQGLRLIYYSQIVNDFQKGDIAEGYSVSREKKESFPLTVTSAQKNPTAFYLCASSIRQGDIGNQPQHFGDGTRLSIL.

The chain joins TRBV19 to TRBJ1-3; a weak D match, TRBD1 (5 bases). Germline CDR1 and CDR2: LNHDA and SQIVND (reference sequence). The CDR3 consists of 14 residues. With 7 bases removed from V and 3 bases from J, the gap between germline ends came to 13 bases. The CDR3 DNA reads TGTGCCAGTACCCTCGGGACTGATGGAAACACCATATATTTT. Protein: CASTLGTDGNTIYF.

The chain carries TRBV28 and TRBJ1-1; 9 bases fit TRBD1. Germline CDR1 is MDHEN and CDR2 is SYDVKM. Germline trimming cut 7 bases from V and 4 bases from J; bases unmatched to any gene: 16. The CDR3 loop spans 17 amino acids. The CDR3 protein is CASNPPGQGLKGTEAFF. In DNA, the CDR3 is TGTGCCAGCAACCCCCCGGGACAGGGCCTGAAGGGCACTGAAGCTTTCTTT. Drawing the rest from reference TRBV28 and TRBJ1-1, the complete variable domain is DVKVTQSSRYLVKRTGEKVFLECVQDMDHENMFWYRQDPGLGLRLIYFSYDVKMKEKGDIPEGYSVSREKKERFSLILESASTNQTSMYLCASNPPGQGLKGTEAFFGQGTRLTVV.

The rearrangement uses TRBV24-1 and TRBJ1-2; no definite D call. V was trimmed by 5 bases and J by 8 bases, leaving 14 bases between them. Germline assignment: CDR1 KGHDR and CDR2 SFDVKD. The CDR3 spans 13 residues. DNA of the CDR3: TGTGCCACCAGTGGGACGACTAACGGGGGCTACACCTTC. Its translation is CATSGTTNGGYTF.

The chain joins TRBV19 to TRBJ1-2, with 7 bases lining up with TRBD1. V lost 6 bases, J lost 0 bases, and 13 bases stayed unmatched. Germline CDR1 and CDR2: LNHDA and SQIVND (reference sequence). The CDR3 runs 17 residues. The CDR3 here is CASRPISRDSANYGYTF. CDR3 DNA: TGTGCCAGTAGACCGATTTCCCGGGACAGCGCTAACTATGGCTACACCTTC.

The genes are TRBV9 and TRBJ2-5, with D possibly being TRBD2 (7 bases). The CDR3 consists of 16 residues. From germline, CDR1 is SGDLS and CDR2 YYNGEE. Between the trimmed V and J ends, which lost 1 base and 2 bases, there was a span of 15 bases. CDR3 in amino acids: CASSVRAGRGQETQYF. As DNA, the CDR3 is TGTGCCAGCAGCGTACGGGCAGGGAGGGGGCAAGAGACCCAGTACTTC.

The chain is built from TRBV5-1 and TRBJ2-1; 7 bases match TRBD1. V gave up 3 bases and J gave up 3 bases; unmatched junction bases: 3. This CDR3 has 14 amino acids. Germline V lookup: CDR1 SGHRS, CDR2 YFSETQ. In nucleotides, the CDR3 is TGCGCCAGCAGCTACCGGACAGGCTACAATGAGCAGTTCTTC. Protein sequence: CASSYRTGYNEQFF.

This chain connects TRBV6-2 or TRBV6-3 to TRBJ2-1; D might be TRBD2 (6 bases). Germline lookup yields CDR1 MNHEY and CDR2 SVGEGT. Trimming took 2 bases from V and 0 from J, leaving 11 bases between them. CDR3 length: 16 amino acids. The CDR3 coding sequence is TGTGCCAGCAGTTACGTCGGGGACTCCTCCTACAATGAGCAGTTCTTC. This encodes CASSYVGDSSYNEQFF.

CDR3 sequence reads: CASSPAGLSSGNTIYF. CDR3 bases: TGTGCCAGCAGCCCTGCAGGTTTGAGCTCTGGAAACACCATATATTTT. V usage is TRBV7-2 and J usage is TRBJ1-3; D is ambiguous. Trimming stripped 5 bases from V and 0 bases from J, with 14 bases between. This CDR3 comprises 16 residues. Germline loops: CDR1 SGHTA, CDR2 FQGNSA.

This clone has only one observation. The rearrangement uses TRBV6-2 or TRBV6-3 and TRBJ2-7; possible D gene TRBD2, 6 bases. Trimming took off 0 bases at V and 6 bases at J, with 6 bases between the two ends. The CDR3 totals 12 residues. Germline assignment: CDR1 MNHEY and CDR2 SVGEGT. The chain's CDR3 is CASSYSGGEQYV. The DNA for the CDR3 is TGTGCCAGCAGTTACTCGGGGGGCGAGCAGTACGTC.

This rearrangement joins TRBV28 to TRBJ1-1; D not certain. Germline CDR1 reads MDHEN; CDR2 reads SYDVKM. The CDR3 is 12 amino acids. With 3 bases removed from V and 7 bases from J, the gap between germline ends came to 9 bases. The chain's CDR3 is CASSFYGSEAFF. The CDR3 nucleotides are TGTGCCAGCAGTTTCTATGGGAGTGAAGCTTTCTTT.

The rearrangement joins TRBV4-1 to TRBJ1-4; a possible D gene is TRBD1 (6 bases). The ends were cut back, 0 bases at V and 0 bases at J, with 11 bases in the middle. The CDR3 consists of 17 residues. The V gene's germline CDR1 is MGHRA and CDR2 YSYEKL. The CDR3 region has the DNA TGCGCCAGCAGCCAAGAGGGGGGGGCTGCAACTAATGAAAAACTGTTTTTT. This encodes CASSQEGGAATNEKLFF.

This chain links TRBV7-2 with TRBJ1-4; 7 bases align to TRBD1. Trimming cost V 1 base and J 8 bases; bases outside gene matches: 10. CDR1 is SGHTA and CDR2 is FQGNSA in the germline V gene. The CDR3 sequence is 16 residues long. DNA of the CDR3: TGTGCCAGCAGCTTAGGGGCGACAGGGACCAAGGAAAAACTGTTTTTT. It codes for CASSLGATGTKEKLFF.

Here the CDR3 DNA reads TGTGCCAGCAGTGGCAGGATTCCCTATAATTCACCCCTCCACTTT. Its translation: CASSGRIPYNSPLHF. V is TRBV3-1 (or the pseudogene TRBV3-2) and J is TRBJ1-6, with unresolved D. V shed 6 bases and J shed 2 bases, with 11 bases lying between them. CDR1 is LGHDT and CDR2 is YNNKEL in the germline V gene (reference sequence). The CDR3 spans 15 residues.

This sequence joins TRBV4-2 and TRBJ1-6; D gene unclear. CDR3 size: 15 residues. The germline gives CDR1 LGHNA, CDR2 YNFKEQ. V dropped 0 bases and J dropped 7 bases, with 10 bases sitting between them. The CDR3, as DNA: TGTGCCAGCAGCCAAGATAGGCCGGGGAATTCACCCCTCCACTTT. This encodes CASSQDRPGNSPLHF.

The chain couples TRBV7-9 to TRBJ1-3; D is undetermined. The CDR3 contains 12 residues. V shed 8 bases and J shed 8 bases, with 13 bases lying between them. From germline, CDR1 is SEHNR and CDR2 FQNEAQ (reference sequence). CDR3 loop: CASARVEDTIYF. Written as DNA, the CDR3 is TGTGCCAGCGCCCGGGTCGAGGACACCATATATTTT.

The chain is built from TRBV13 and TRBJ1-6; 9 bases agree with TRBD1. The CDR3 has 16 residues. CDR1 and CDR2 from the germline V gene are PRHDT and FYEKMQ (reference sequence). The V gene end was trimmed by 5 bases and the J gene end by 6 bases; junction bases not matched to a gene: 8. As DNA, the CDR3 is TGTGCCAGCAGCGACCGGGACAGGGACTTTAATTCACCCCTCCACTTT. Protein: CASSDRDRDFNSPLHF.

The CDR3 sequence: CASRRQGGNQPQHF. CDR3 coding DNA: TGTGCCAGCCGAAGGCAGGGTGGCAATCAGCCCCAGCATTTT. This rearrangement joins TRBV28 to TRBJ1-5, with D possibly matching TRBD1 (5 bases). CDR1 is MDHEN and CDR2 is SYDVKM in the germline V gene. V was clipped by 8 bases and J by 2 bases, with 13 bases between them. The CDR3 has 14 amino acids.

This rearrangement joins TRBV2 to TRBJ1-1; D is possibly TRBD1 (5 bases). The CDR3 sequence is 12 residues long. V dropped 6 bases and J dropped 5 bases, with 10 bases sitting between them. In germline, CDR1 is SNHLY, CDR2 FYNNEI. CDR3 sequence: CASRVGGTEAFF. The CDR3 DNA follows: TGTGCCAGCAGGGTGGGGGGGACTGAAGCTTTCTTT.

The V call is TRBV18, the J call TRBJ2-5, with D possibly being TRBD2 (6 bases). Germline V gene data show CDR1 as KGHSH and CDR2 as LQKENI. The CDR3 spans 15 residues. V was cut by 3 bases and J by 4 bases, with 15 bases left in between. CDR3 nucleotides: TGTGCCAGCTCACCCCTGGCTGCGGGGTTAGAGACCCAGTACTTC. This sequence encodes CASSPLAAGLETQYF.

This chain connects TRBV7-9 to TRBJ1-1; D is unclear. This CDR3 has 14 residues. Between the trimmed V and J ends, which lost 1 base and 4 bases, there was a span of 10 bases. CDR1 is SEHNR and CDR2 is FQNEAQ in the germline V gene (reference sequence). CDR3 coding DNA: TGTGCCAGCAGCTTAGAGCGTGGTGGCACTGAAGCTTTCTTT. Protein product: CASSLERGGTEAFF.

The chain uses TRBV5-1 and TRBJ2-3; D is possibly TRBD2 (6 bases). The ends were cut back, 4 bases at V and 7 bases at J, with 19 bases in the middle. CDR3 length: 15 amino acids. Germline V gives CDR1 SGHRS, CDR2 YFSETQ. The CDR3 here is CASSLRDFGPNTQYF. DNA of the CDR3: TGCGCCAGCAGCCTAAGGGACTTTGGGCCAAATACGCAGTATTTT.

The chain employs TRBV7-8 and TRBJ2-5, with 11 bases that match TRBD2. This CDR3 spans 15 amino acids. The V gene end was trimmed by 5 bases and the J gene end by 5 bases; junction bases not matched to a gene: 7. Germline values: CDR1 SGHVS, CDR2 FQNEAQ. As DNA, the CDR3 is TGTGCCAGCAGCCCAACTAGCGGGGGATTTGAGACCCAGTACTTC. It encodes CASSPTSGGFETQYF.

This clone was counted once. V is TRBV7-9 and J is TRBJ1-5; D gene uncertain. Germline assignment: CDR1 SEHNR and CDR2 FQNEAQ (reference sequence). The CDR3 is made up of 13 amino acids. Trimming took off 5 bases at V and 7 bases at J, with 12 bases between the two ends. The CDR3 bases are TGTGCCAGCAGCCCGAATGAACAGCAGCCCCAGCATTTT. Protein: CASSPNEQQPQHF. Complete variable domain (other parts from reference TRBV7-9 and TRBJ1-5): DTGVSQNPRHKITKRGQNVTFRCDPISEHNRLYWYRQTLGQGPEFLTYFQNEAQLEKSRLLSDRFSAERPKGSFSTLEIQRTEQGDSAMYLCASSPNEQQPQHFGDGTRLSIL.

V is TRBV6-1 and J is TRBJ1-2; 8 bases are shared with TRBD1. J lost 2 bases, V lost 4 bases, and 15 bases had no gene match. Germline V gene sequence: CDR1 MNHNS, CDR2 SASEGT. The CDR3 is made up of 18 amino acids. The CDR3 coding sequence is TGTGCCAGCAGTGCAACCGGGACAGGTTCCCATTTAAACTATGGCTACACCTTC. This translates into CASSATGTGSHLNYGYTF.

This sequence joins TRBV28 and TRBJ1-1; 12 bases are shared with TRBD1. V dropped 5 bases and J dropped 5; count of bases not matched to a gene: 6. The germline CDR1 and CDR2 sequences are MDHEN and SYDVKM. The CDR3 is 15 amino acids. CDR3 sequence: CASSLPGQGATEAFF. CDR3 bases: TGTGCCAGCAGTCTCCCGGGACAGGGGGCGACTGAAGCTTTCTTT.